This T cell receptor beta chain was captured in a study of technical replicates of blood from several donors (TCRdb year 2017). The library was prepared using the immunoSEQ multiplex PCR assay. TCRdb carries this immuneACCESS record with in-frame sequences only. Its versions omit some clonotypes, under half of them owing to an unresolved V gene in the studies checked, with the rest unexplained. This sample comprises tens of thousands of clones, about 96% of them detected only once. Of the sample, about 0.2% is held by the ten largest clones. Measured from the cysteine to the phenylalanine, the CDR3 is 14 residues long. Solely the CDR3 DNA is kept, with 42 bases framed from the first base. Reading the germline V gene (reference sequence) gives CDR1 SGHKS and CDR2 YYEKEE. V lost 1 base and J lost 0 bases; the stretch between them is 5 bases long. Details on this clone: No antigen is known for it. The sample holds no much larger clone one base away, and base qualities are not on file.

The clonotype comes from a human donor in good health. This sequence uses TRBV5-5 and TRBJ1-3; the D gene cannot be resolved reliably. Sequencing was carried out using T cells isolated from PBMCs. The CDR3 protein sequence reads: CASSLPGSGNTIYF. The DNA sequence is given as TGTGCCAGCAGCTTGCCGGGCTCTGGAAACACCATATATTTT.